This T cell receptor (beta chain) was captured by sequencing in a study of T cells after yellow fever vaccination. Many counts were recorded for this clonotype. Universal primer sites and UMIs were introduced during 5'RACE template-switching synthesis of TCR cDNA. Each CDR3 protein is one row after TCRdb ran MiXCR on the 5' RACE reads. The top ten hold under 20% of the sample, which has approximately 240,000 distinct CDR3 sequences, approximately 3.6% seen once. V shed 6 bases and J shed 2 bases, with 17 bases lying between them. The CDR3 is made up of 15 amino acids. CDR1 and CDR2 (germline): MNHEY, SVGAGI.

The TCR comes from a young man who received the YFV17D yellow fever vaccine. Sequences were derived from PBMCs, sampled 15 days after the yellow fever booster vaccination. V gene TRBV6-5 combines with J gene TRBJ2-7; a weak D match, TRBD2 (6 bases). CDR3 region: CASSALRDHPYEQYV. The CDR3 DNA is TGTGCCAGCAGCGCCCTGCGGGACCATCCCTACGAGCAGTACGTC.